This T cell receptor (beta chain) was captured by sequencing in a study of shared clonotypes between healthy human individuals (dated by TCRdb to 2018 to 2020). Regarding the research as a whole: A couple of women and a few men aged 18 to 49 years were included in the cohort. Per donor, leukapheresis produced somewhere between about 0.94 and 9.5 billion PBMCs. For each donor, three plates each were used for CD4 naive and CD4 memory, two plates were used for CD8 naive, and one plate was used for CD8 memory. The study deeply sequenced blood TCR repertoires of about 5 healthy adults to estimate repertoire size and the extent of clonotype sharing between individuals. Different laboratories and diverse techniques were used to prepare libraries and sequence TCR repertoires, to increase sequencing depth and limit assay-specific biases.

Using the deep immunoSEQ assay, TCR CDR3 regions were amplified from genomic DNA by multiplex PCR. For each cell subset, the extracted genomic DNA was distributed evenly across all wells of several immunoSEQ 96-well plates, and each plate served as one replicate. Each replicate PCR for sorted subsets received roughly 0.2 ug genomic DNA, equal to about 30,000 T cell genomes. Purified libraries were measured with a Qubit 3.0 fluorometer, size-checked on a Bioanalyzer 2100, and measured again with the KAPA Library Quantification kit. Each immunoSEQ 96-well plate was sequenced on its own single-read 150-cycle Illumina NextSeq 550 flow cell. In the original analysis: Because only junctional sequences without quality scores were contained in the immunoSEQ output, filtering matching that applied to full-length reads could not be performed. To assign V/J genes and CDR3, sequences were annotated against IMGT germline references using PyIR, a Python wrapper for IgBLAST v1.9. Reads with weak V/J assignments (E-value above 1e-6), missing CDR3, stop codons, out-of-frame junctions, or ambiguous translated residues were removed. V3J clonotypes were defined as sequences sharing an identical inferred V gene, J gene, and CDR3 amino acid sequence. Percentage overlap between repertoires was computed as shared unique clonotypes divided by the size of the smaller repertoire. Repertoire richness was assessed with RTK rarefaction, the Chao1 estimator, and Recon v2.1 estimates of unobserved clonotypes. OLGA was used to compute generation probabilities for all TCRbeta clonotypes that the gDNA method yielded from a handful of donors. Not all clones reach the TCRdb copy of this immuneACCESS table, which keeps in-frame sequences only. Checked studies attribute under half of the gap to unresolved V genes and leave the rest unexplained. For V, J and clone size, that table is used; D and trimming come from the DNA. This sample gives roughly 2 million clones in total; 90% to 95% of them show up just once. The top ten clones comprise more than 0.1% of the sample.

Study-wide findings and limitations: Compared with non-shared clonotypes, clonotypes shared by all four sorted-subset donors had higher generation probabilities. Even with the large sequencing depth, rarefaction of the sorted-subset datasets indicated that sequencing was incomplete. Naive subsets generally had larger estimated clonotype richness than memory subsets. Sampling was restricted to blood, and TCR repertoires in tissues likely differ from the TCR repertoires found in blood. Pairwise subsampling indicated that sequencing depth was expected to affect the degree of clonotype sharing among donors. When a handful of donors were compared, the shared fraction of clonotypes was around 4.6% for naive CD4, roughly 3.4% for naive CD8, 2% to 2.5% for memory CD4, and 0.35% to 0.4% for memory CD8. The genetic and exposure-history diversity represented was limited by the small number of donors.

The trim is 2 bases for V and 2 bases for J, with a gap of 9 bases between the germline ends. There are 14 amino acids in the CDR3, from cysteine to phenylalanine inclusive. Only the CDR3 DNA stays, 42 bases, in frame from base 1. The germline V gene encodes CDR1 MGHDK and CDR2 SYGVNS. Healthy HIV-negative adults with no recently reported acute infections or vaccinations were included as donors. Every donor was a Caucasian adult residing in Nashville, Tennessee, USA. CD4+ T cells were enriched through magnetic negative selection, after which naive cells were positively selected on CD45RA and the remaining negative fraction served as the memory subset. After blood collection by leukapheresis, PBMCs were isolated using Ficoll-Histopaque density gradient centrifugation and then cryopreserved in the vapor phase of liquid nitrogen. Purity and quantity of every magnetically sorted T cell population were checked by analytical flow cytometry. Genomic DNA was isolated from every sorted fraction and measured by UV absorbance on a Nanodrop 2000c.

As concerns this clone: Its antigen remains unidentified. No much larger clone is present one base from it, and per-base qualities are unavailable.

The receptor was isolated from a man between 18 and 35 years old in good health. Sequencing was performed on naive CD4+ T cells sorted from blood. Read against the paper, the sample's cell subset or site label means: CD45RA+ positively selected. The V and J segments used are TRBV25-1 and TRBJ2-5, with no reliable assignment of the D segment. The CDR3 reads CASSETTTQETQYF. The DNA is as follows: TGTGCCAGCAGTGAAACAACTACTCAAGAGACCCAGTACTTC.